The 27 T cell receptor beta chains below all came from one sample that was sequenced in a study of PD-1 blockade in mismatch repair-deficient tumors. Libraries were prepared by immunoSEQ multiplex PCR; TCRdb keeps only in-frame clonotypes and omits some of them. The sample carries over 15,000 clones, about four fifths recorded once. Sample: PBMCs, taken 4 weeks after starting pembrolizumab. Every receptor here comes from an adult with mismatch repair-deficient cancer.

The rearrangement joins TRBV5-1 to TRBJ2-1; 7 nucleotides match TRBD2. The V segment lost 0 bases and the J segment 4 bases; nucleotides outside the gene matches: 4. Germline CDR1 reads SGHRS; CDR2 reads YFSETQ. The CDR3 extends over 15 amino acids. The CDR3 region is CASSLELADYNEQFF. The CDR3 DNA is TGCGCCAGCAGCTTGGAGCTAGCGGATTACAATGAGCAGTTCTTC.

CDR3 residues: CASSLTGGMYEQFF. CDR3 DNA: TGTGCCAGCAGCTTAACAGGGGGCATGTATGAGCAGTTCTTC. This rearrangement joins TRBV11-2 to TRBJ2-1, with 9 bases that match TRBD1. CDR1 SGHAT and CDR2 FQNNGV come from the germline V gene. CDR3 size: 14 residues. V dropped 2 bases and J dropped 8; count of bases not matched to a gene: 4.

This chain joins TRBV14 and TRBJ2-4; 7 bases fit TRBD1. The CDR3 sequence is 15 residues long. Per the germline V gene, CDR1 is SGHDN and CDR2 is FVKESK. J was trimmed by 4 bases and V by 4 bases; bases with no gene match: 7. The CDR3 spells CASSRVTGTKNIQYF. The CDR3 nucleotides are TGTGCCAGCAGCCGAGTGACAGGGACAAAAAACATTCAGTACTTC.

V gene TRBV18 combines with J gene TRBJ2-7; 7 bases agree with TRBD2. Germline V lookup: CDR1 KGHSH, CDR2 LQKENI. The CDR3 is 16 residues long. V trimming: 0 bases; J trimming: 6 bases; junction bases outside the gene matches: 11. In DNA, the CDR3 is TGTGCCAGCTCACCACCGTCTCGGGAGGACCTGGGCGAGCAGTACTTC. Encoded protein: CASSPPSREDLGEQYF. Full variable domain (outside the CDR3, taken from reference TRBV18 and TRBJ2-7): NAGVMQNPRHLVRRRGQEARLRCSPMKGHSHVYWYRQLPEEGLKFMVYLQKENIIDESGMPKERFSAEFPKEGPSILRIQQVVRGDSAAYFCASSPPSREDLGEQYFGPGTRLTVT.

V is TRBV5-1 and J is TRBJ2-1; D remains ambiguous. Trimming removed 2 bases from V and 10 bases from J, with 10 bases in between. The CDR3 is made up of 12 amino acids. Germline V CDR1 and CDR2: SGHRS, YFSETQ. The CDR3 region has the DNA TGCGCCAGCAGCTTTGTCGACGGGGAGCAGTTCTTC. Protein sequence: CASSFVDGEQFF.

V is TRBV18 and J is TRBJ1-1; TRBD1 matches at 8 bases. This CDR3 is built from 14 residues. V lost 5 bases and J lost 1; bases outside the gene matches: 3. CDR1 KGHSH and CDR2 LQKENI come from the germline V gene. The CDR3 loop is CASSYTGGNTEAFF. The CDR3 nucleotides are TGTGCCAGCTCATATACAGGGGGGAACACTGAAGCTTTCTTT. Drawing the rest from reference TRBV18 and TRBJ1-1, the complete variable domain is NAGVMQNPRHLVRRRGQEARLRCSPMKGHSHVYWYRQLPEEGLKFMVYLQKENIIDESGMPKERFSAEFPKEGPSILRIQQVVRGDSAAYFCASSYTGGNTEAFFGQGTRLTVV.

The chain couples TRBV5-1 to TRBJ2-5; 10 bases fit TRBD1. The V gene's germline CDR1 is SGHRS and CDR2 YFSETQ. The CDR3 consists of 16 residues. Trimming took 4 bases from V and 7 from J; bases not matched to a gene: 13. CDR3 sequence: CASSPGQGSLEVTQYF. The DNA for the CDR3 is TGCGCCAGCAGCCCGGGACAGGGGAGTTTGGAGGTGACCCAGTACTTC.

The rearrangement links TRBV7-2 to TRBJ1-6, with D possibly being TRBD1 (6 bases). CDR1 is SGHTA and CDR2 is FQGNSA in the germline V gene. The CDR3 loop spans 16 amino acids. The V end was cut by 5 bases, the J end by 2 bases, with 13 bases between. The CDR3 region is CASSPRQATYNSPLHF. CDR3 sequence (DNA): TGTGCCAGCAGCCCTCGACAGGCTACCTATAATTCACCCCTCCACTTT.

V is TRBV28 and J is TRBJ2-7, with TRBD2 matching over 7 bases. This CDR3 region has 15 residues. Trimming took 3 bases from V and 3 from J; bases not matched to a gene: 8. CDR1 is MDHEN and CDR2 is SYDVKM in the germline V gene. CDR3 loop: CASSLRLAVDYEQYF. CDR3 coding DNA: TGTGCCAGCAGTTTGAGGCTAGCGGTTGACTACGAGCAGTACTTC. Full variable domain (remainder filled in from reference TRBV28 and TRBJ2-7): DVKVTQSSRYLVKRTGEKVFLECVQDMDHENMFWYRQDPGLGLRLIYFSYDVKMKEKGDIPEGYSVSREKKERFSLILESASTNQTSMYLCASSLRLAVDYEQYFGPGTRLTVT.

The rearrangement uses TRBV25-1 and TRBJ1-2; 9 nucleotides align to TRBD1. Germline CDR1 MGHDK, CDR2 SYGVNS. V gave up 4 bases and J gave up 6 bases; unmatched junction bases: 12. The CDR3 is 16 amino acids. The CDR3 spells CASSGGDREMVDGYTF. As DNA, the CDR3 is TGTGCCAGCAGTGGAGGGGACAGGGAAATGGTCGATGGCTACACCTTC.

The chain joins TRBV2 to TRBJ2-5, with D uncertain. Germline CDR1 SNHLY, CDR2 FYNNEI. The V gene lost 8 bases and the J gene lost 0 bases, with 7 bases spanning the gap. This CDR3 has 12 amino acids. CDR3 coding DNA: TGTGCCAGCTGCGTCTACCAAGAGACCCAGTACTTC. This gives the protein CASCVYQETQYF.

The chain combines TRBV4-1 with TRBJ2-5; a weak D match, TRBD2 (6 bases). The CDR3 totals 15 residues. Germline V gene lookup returns CDR1 MGHRA and CDR2 YSYEKL. The V and J ends lost 0 bases and 5 bases respectively, with 13 bases between them. Here the CDR3 DNA reads TGCGCCAGCAGCCAAGAGGGGCGGGGCACCGAGACCCAGTACTTC. Protein product: CASSQEGRGTETQYF.

This chain uses TRBV29-1 with TRBJ2-7; tentative D call: TRBD1 (7 bases). Germline CDR1 is SQVTM and CDR2 is ANQGSEA. The CDR3 runs to 14 residues. The CDR3 coding sequence is TGCACCAGGGATGGCCAGGGGGGTTCCTACGAGCAGTACTTC. Its translation: CTRDGQGGSYEQYF.

The J gene is TRBJ1-2, the V gene TRBV7-9; perhaps TRBD1 as D (5 bases). Looked up from germline, CDR1 is SEHNR and CDR2 is FQNEAQ (reference sequence). V was shortened by 1 base and J by 4 bases, with 19 bases between the two germline ends. The CDR3 contains 17 residues. The CDR3 protein is CASSLDVGANLAYGYTF. Written as DNA, the CDR3 is TGTGCCAGCAGCTTAGATGTAGGGGCCAACCTTGCCTATGGCTACACCTTC.

In its sample, this clone was seen a few times. The chain recombines TRBV9 with TRBJ1-1, with a weak D call TRBD1 (6 bases). V lost 2 bases to trimming and J lost 11 bases, with 13 bases between them. The CDR3 has 12 amino acids. Germline V gene sequence: CDR1 SGDLS, CDR2 YYNGEE. CDR3 sequence (DNA): TGTGCCAGCAGCGTGGGCAGGGGATCGGCTTTCTTT. Translated: CASSVGRGSAFF.

The sample holds a few counts of this clone. This chain uses TRBV29-1 with TRBJ1-1; no clear D. The CDR3 loop spans 11 amino acids. Germline values: CDR1 SQVTM, CDR2 ANQGSEA. V was pared by 2 bases and J by 7 bases, with 8 bases between. CDR3 DNA sequence: TGCAGCGTTGAAATCGGACTTGAAGCTTTCTTT. Its protein product is CSVEIGLEAFF.

The rearrangement links TRBV5-1 to TRBJ2-1, with D possibly TRBD1 on 5 matching bases. V dropped 0 bases and J dropped 5 bases, with 12 bases sitting between them. Germline values: CDR1 SGHRS, CDR2 YFSETQ. CDR3 length: 15 residues. This CDR3 reads CASSLADPRDNEQFF. The CDR3 coding sequence is TGCGCCAGCAGCTTGGCGGACCCCAGGGACAATGAGCAGTTCTTC.

The rearrangement uses TRBV2 and TRBJ2-3, with 9 bases identical to TRBD2. CDR1 is SNHLY, CDR2 FYNNEI, per germline. The junction had 8 bases not matched to a gene; V was cut back by 6 bases and J by 1 base. The CDR3 is made up of 16 amino acids. The chain's CDR3 is CASRKVAGEGTDTQYF. In DNA form, the CDR3 reads TGTGCCAGCAGGAAGGTAGCGGGAGAGGGCACAGATACGCAGTATTTT.

This chain connects TRBV28 to TRBJ1-4; D is unclear. The CDR3 is 15 residues long. Germline assignment: CDR1 MDHEN and CDR2 SYDVKM. Trimming left V 2 bases short and J 8 bases short, with 15 bases between. The CDR3: CASSLIGRGSEKLFF. The CDR3 DNA follows: TGTGCCAGCAGTTTAATCGGGCGGGGAAGCGAAAAACTGTTTTTT. The entire variable domain, with the rest obtained from reference TRBV28 and TRBJ1-4, is as follows: DVKVTQSSRYLVKRTGEKVFLECVQDMDHENMFWYRQDPGLGLRLIYFSYDVKMKEKGDIPEGYSVSREKKERFSLILESASTNQTSMYLCASSLIGRGSEKLFFGSGTQLSVL.

This clone was found once. This chain links TRBV7-9 with TRBJ1-4; 9 bases map to TRBD1. Germline V gene sequence: CDR1 SEHNR, CDR2 FQNEAQ (reference sequence). J was trimmed by 7 bases and V by 6 bases; bases with no gene match: 15. There are 17 residues in the CDR3. CDR3 DNA sequence: TGTGCCAGCAGACTAAATGAGGGACAGGGCATGAGTGAAAAACTGTTTTTT. It translates to CASRLNEGQGMSEKLFF. Looking up the rest from reference TRBV7-9 and TRBJ1-4 gives the full variable domain: DTGVSQNPRHKITKRGQNVTFRCDPISEHNRLYWYRQTLGQGPEFLTYFQNEAQLEKSRLLSDRFSAERPKGSFSTLEIQRTEQGDSAMYLCASRLNEGQGMSEKLFFGSGTQLSVL.

This sequence joins TRBV2 and TRBJ2-5, with D unclear. There are 15 residues in the CDR3. Trimming removed 2 bases from V and 4 bases from J, with 14 bases in between. The germline gives CDR1 SNHLY, CDR2 FYNNEI. CDR3 nucleotide sequence: TGTGCCAGCAGTGAACAAGAGGCCCCTTCAGAGACCCAGTACTTC. Protein sequence: CASSEQEAPSETQYF.

V usage is TRBV28 and J usage is TRBJ2-3, with a weak D call TRBD2 (5 bases). The germline CDR1 and CDR2 sequences are MDHEN and SYDVKM. The ends were cut back, 3 bases at V and 0 bases at J, with 13 bases in the middle. CDR3 length equals 16 residues. The CDR3 reads CASSFLARISTDTQYF. CDR3 sequence (DNA): TGTGCCAGCAGTTTTCTAGCCCGCATTAGCACAGATACGCAGTATTTT.

This chain connects TRBV15 to TRBJ1-5, with 8 positions matching TRBD1. The length of the CDR3 is 15 residues. Germline values: CDR1 LNHNV, CDR2 YYDKDF (reference sequence). J gave up 7 bases and V 3 bases, and 8 bases lay outside the gene matches. CDR3 coding DNA: TGTGCCACCAGCAGCGCTCACAGGGGGGGGCAGCCCCAGCATTTT. Protein sequence: CATSSAHRGGQPQHF. The full variable domain, rest sourced from reference TRBV15 and TRBJ1-5, is DAMVIQNPRYQVTQFGKPVTLSCSQTLNHNVMYWYQQKSSQAPKLLFHYYDKDFNNEADTPDNFQSRRPNTSFCFLDIRSPGLGDTAMYLCATSSAHRGGQPQHFGDGTRLSIL.

The rearrangement uses TRBV6-1 and TRBJ2-3; 12 nucleotides match TRBD2. The trim removed 6 bases at V and 7 bases at J, leaving 5 bases unmatched. CDR1 is MNHNS and CDR2 is SASEGT in the germline V gene. The CDR3 is made up of 14 amino acids. For the CDR3, the DNA is TGTGCCAGCAGACAGACTAGCGGGAGTTATACGCAGTATTTT. Encoded protein: CASRQTSGSYTQYF.

To note about this clone: In the same sample, other DNA sequences code for this CDR3. The chain uses TRBV7-6 and TRBJ2-7, with a weak D call TRBD1 (6 bases). Trimming pared 5 bases from V and 0 bases from J, leaving 17 bases between. The CDR3 is made up of 16 amino acids. Germline lookup yields CDR1 SGHVS and CDR2 FNYEAQ. The CDR3 nucleotides are TGTGCCAGCAGCCTTGGGACACAACGGGGCTCCTACGAGCAGTACTTC. As protein: CASSLGTQRGSYEQYF.

This sequence joins TRBV4-2 and TRBJ2-7; 7 bases match TRBD2. The CDR3 has 14 amino acids. V shed 2 bases and J 1 base; nucleotides not matched to a gene: 2. Germline CDR1 is LGHNA and CDR2 is YNFKEQ. This CDR3 is CASSQQGGSYEQYF. DNA of the CDR3: TGTGCCAGCAGCCAACAGGGAGGGTCCTACGAGCAGTACTTC.

The gene calls are TRBV30 and TRBJ2-1; TRBD2 agrees at 8 bases. J was trimmed by 4 bases and V by 4 bases; bases with no gene match: 3. The V gene's germline CDR1 is GTSNPN and CDR2 SVGIG (reference sequence). The CDR3 extends over 13 amino acids. The CDR3 DNA sequence: TGTGCCTGGAAGGCTAGCGGGTACAATGAGCAGTTCTTC. It is translated as CAWKASGYNEQFF.